This passage covers 5 T cell receptor beta chains from one sample sequenced in a study of post-analysis software for immune sequencing data. Unique molecular identifiers featured in each of the TCR beta cDNA libraries. TCRdb called the PCR reads again in MiXCR, with one record for every CDR3 protein. The sample carries 150,000 to 200,000 distinct CDR3 sequences, under 40% recorded once. The sequencing used blood, collected after autologous hematopoietic stem cell transplantation. The receptors come from a girl aged 10 to 17 with multiple sclerosis.

The CDR3 sequence is CAISPYRKHNPNYGYTF. CDR3 DNA sequence: TGTGCCATCAGCCCATACAGGAAACATAACCCTAACTATGGCTACACCTTC. The J gene is TRBJ1-2, the V gene TRBV10-3; the D gene is possibly TRBD1 (5 bases). Germline-derived CDR1 and CDR2 are ENHRY and SYGVKD. This CDR3 spans 17 amino acids. Trimming removed 6 bases at V and 0 bases at J, with 20 bases between.

On this clonotype itself: With a much larger clone just one base away, this may be a read error. V usage is TRBV24-1 and J usage is TRBJ2-1, with D perhaps TRBD1 (6 bases). The CDR3 runs to 15 residues. The germline gives CDR1 KGHDR, CDR2 SFDVKD. DNA of the CDR3: TGTGCCACCAGTGCACAGACAGGCTCCCACAATGAGCAGTTCTTC. Translated: CATSAQTGSHNEQFF.

This chain links TRBV29-1 with TRBJ1-4; tentatively, D is TRBD1 (5 bases). This CDR3 contains 14 residues. Trimming removed 6 bases from V and 3 bases from J, with 14 bases in between. CDR1 is SQVTM and CDR2 is ANQGSEA in the germline V gene. For the CDR3, the DNA is TGCAGCGTGTACAGGCTACCGGCTAATGAAAAACTGTTTTTT. Translated: CSVYRLPANEKLFF. The variable domain in full, with the rest retrieved from reference TRBV29-1 and TRBJ1-4, is SAVISQKPSRDICQRGTSLTIQCQVDSQVTMMFWYRQQPGQSLTLIATANQGSEATYESGFVIDKFPISRPNLTFSTLTVSNMSPEDSSIYLCSVYRLPANEKLFFGSGTQLSVL.

The chain couples TRBV4-2 to TRBJ2-5, with D unclear. The germline V and J ends were trimmed by 0 bases and 0 bases, with 14 bases remaining between them. There are 17 residues in the CDR3. Germline CDR1 reads LGHNA; CDR2 reads YNFKEQ. The CDR3 DNA sequence: TGTGCCAGCAGCCAAGATCCTCGCACGCAGTACCAAGAGACCCAGTACTTC. It translates to CASSQDPRTQYQETQYF.

This clonotype was seen a few times. The rearrangement uses TRBV6-2 or TRBV6-3 and TRBJ2-5; TRBD2 matches at 11 bases. This CDR3 has 14 residues. Germline CDR1 and CDR2: MNHEY and SVGEGT. After removal of 6 bases from V and 4 bases from J, the junction contained 4 bases not matched to a gene. The CDR3 spells CASRPLAGGETQYF. CDR3 in DNA: TGTGCCAGCAGACCTCTAGCGGGAGGAGAGACCCAGTACTTC.